This T cell receptor beta chain was sequenced during a study of regulatory T cells in long-lasting Graves disease. Across the study: Persistent Graves' disease meant over 5 years of antithyroid drugs with positive TSH receptor antibodies. Findings and limits, study-wide: Newly diagnosed patients shared 966 public clonotypes; persistent patients shared approximately 2,700. Persistent disease preferred TRBV28, TRBJ1-2 and TRBJ2-5.

Libraries of TCR beta came from iRepertoire HTBI primers plus Arm-PCR of CDR3 regions. Original data processing: In the combined samples, under 80 TRBV and 14 to 15 TRBJ segments were identified. In TCRdb, the multiplex PCR reads were re-called with MiXCR into one record per CDR3 protein. The V and J calls follow TCRdb's processing rather than the paper's. The table records under 500,000 distinct CDR3 sequences, under 25% of them present only once. The time point was: persistent/refractory GD, antithyroid drugs over 5 years with positive TRAb. There was RNA extracted from PBMCs, and the TCR library was made from it. A few counts support this clonotype. Its matching antigen is unknown. Trimming took 6 bases from V and 0 from J, leaving 9 bases between them. This CDR3 contains 14 residues. Germline V gene sequence: CDR1 MNHEY, CDR2 SMNVEV (reference sequence).

The V call is TRBV27, the J call TRBJ1-3; D is uncertain. This TCR came from a female donor with Graves disease. The sequencing used peripheral blood mononuclear cells (PBMCs), collected when the disease was refractory, from a patient treated with antithyroid drugs. Here the CDR3 DNA reads TGTGCCAGCAGACAAAGCCTCTCTGGAAACACCATATATTTT. Translating it yields CASRQSLSGNTIYF.